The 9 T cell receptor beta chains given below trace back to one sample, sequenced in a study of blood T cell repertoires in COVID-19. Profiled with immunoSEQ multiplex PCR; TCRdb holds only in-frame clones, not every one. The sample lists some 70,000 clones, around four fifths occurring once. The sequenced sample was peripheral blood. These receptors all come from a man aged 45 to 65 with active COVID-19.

The CDR3: CASSETSGGSYNEQFF. The CDR3 coding sequence is TGTGCCAGCAGTGAGACTAGCGGGGGATCCTACAATGAGCAGTTCTTC. The chain carries TRBV6-1 and TRBJ2-1; TRBD2 aligns across 12 bases. There are 16 residues in the CDR3. Looked up from germline, CDR1 is MNHNS and CDR2 is SASEGT. J gave up 1 base and V 3 bases, and 1 base lay outside the gene matches.

The CDR3 reads CASRRGEVYYEQYF. The DNA of the CDR3 is TGTGCCAGTAGGAGGGGTGAAGTTTACTACGAGCAGTACTTC. This rearrangement joins TRBV7-8 to TRBJ2-7; possibly TRBD2 for D (6 bases). The germline gives CDR1 SGHVS, CDR2 FQNEAQ. The CDR3 consists of 14 residues. Trimming removed 9 bases from V and 3 bases from J, with 18 bases in between.

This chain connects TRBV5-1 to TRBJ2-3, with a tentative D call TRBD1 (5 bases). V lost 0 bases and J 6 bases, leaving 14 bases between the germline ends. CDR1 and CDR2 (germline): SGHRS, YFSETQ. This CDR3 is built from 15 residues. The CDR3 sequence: CASSLGRFRDDTQYF. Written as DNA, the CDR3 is TGCGCCAGCAGCTTGGGTCGCTTCAGGGATGATACGCAGTATTTT.

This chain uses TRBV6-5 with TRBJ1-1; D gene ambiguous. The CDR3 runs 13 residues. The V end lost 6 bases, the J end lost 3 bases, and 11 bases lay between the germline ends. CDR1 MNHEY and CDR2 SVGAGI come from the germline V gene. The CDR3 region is CASRRMRDTEAFF. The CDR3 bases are TGTGCCAGCAGGCGAATGAGGGACACTGAAGCTTTCTTT.

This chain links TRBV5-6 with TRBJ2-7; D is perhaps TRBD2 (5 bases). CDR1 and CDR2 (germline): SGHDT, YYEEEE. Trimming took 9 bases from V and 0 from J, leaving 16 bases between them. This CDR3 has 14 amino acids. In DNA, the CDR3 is TGTGCCATCAATTCCCTTCGGGACTCCTACGAGCAGTACTTC. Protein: CAINSLRDSYEQYF.

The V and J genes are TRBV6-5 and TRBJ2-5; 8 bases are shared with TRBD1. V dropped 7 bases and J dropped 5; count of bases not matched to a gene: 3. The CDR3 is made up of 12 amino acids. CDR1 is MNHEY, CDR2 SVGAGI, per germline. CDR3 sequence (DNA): TGTGCCAGCATCGGGGACAGGGAGACCCAGTACTTC. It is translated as CASIGDRETQYF.

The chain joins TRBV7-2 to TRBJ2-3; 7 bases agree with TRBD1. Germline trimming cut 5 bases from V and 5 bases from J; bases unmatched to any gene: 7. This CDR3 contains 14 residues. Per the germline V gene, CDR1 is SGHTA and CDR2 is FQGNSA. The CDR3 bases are TGTGCCAGCAGCCCAAACAGGGGCGGAGATACGCAGTATTTT. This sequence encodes CASSPNRGGDTQYF.

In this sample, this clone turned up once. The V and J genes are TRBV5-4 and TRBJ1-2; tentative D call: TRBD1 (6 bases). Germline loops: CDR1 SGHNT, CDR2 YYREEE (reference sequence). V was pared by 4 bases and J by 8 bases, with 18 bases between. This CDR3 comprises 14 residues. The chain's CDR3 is CASSLTGIGTGYTF. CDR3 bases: TGTGCCAGCAGCCTCACAGGGATCGGAACGGGCTACACCTTC. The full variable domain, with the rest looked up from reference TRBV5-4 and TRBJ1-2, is ETGVTQSPTHLIKTRGQQVTLRCSSQSGHNTVSWYQQALGQGPQFIFQYYREEENGRGNFPPRFSGLQFPNYSSELNVNALELDDSALYLCASSLTGIGTGYTFGSGTRLTVV.

Here the CDR3 DNA reads TGTGCCATCAGTCAGCGGGAGGGTATCGACGAGCAGTACTTC. The encoded protein is CAISQREGIDEQYF. The rearrangement joins TRBV10-3 to TRBJ2-7, with 10 positions matching TRBD2. The CDR3 loop spans 14 amino acids. The trim removed 5 bases at V and 5 bases at J, leaving 6 bases unmatched. Germline loops: CDR1 ENHRY, CDR2 SYGVKD.